These 5 T cell receptor beta chains share one sample of origin, sequenced in a study of T cell repertoires in cytomegalovirus infection. MiXCR, run by TCRdb on the reads, gives a single entry per CDR3 protein. The sample yields roughly 310,000 distinct CDR3 sequences, about 17% seen once. Sequencing used PBMCs. Receptor source: a human donor in good health (CMV status not recorded). Some clones in this sample may be carry-over from other donors' samples.

Ten or more counts support this clonotype. The chain combines TRBV7-8 with TRBJ2-5; 7 nucleotides line up with TRBD1. The ends lost 5 bases at V and 5 bases at J; junction bases unmatched: 11. Germline assignment: CDR1 SGHVS and CDR2 FQNEAQ. The CDR3 sequence is 15 residues long. DNA of the CDR3: TGTGCCAGCAGCCCAGCAGAGGGGGCTGATGAGACCCAGTACTTC. It encodes CASSPAEGADETQYF. The full variable domain, in which reference TRBV7-8 and TRBJ2-5 provide the parts outside the CDR3, is GAGVSQSPRYKVAKRGQDVALRCDPISGHVSLFWYQQALGQGPEFLTYFQNEAQLDKSGLPSDRFFAERPEGSVSTLKIQRTQQEDSAVYLCASSPAEGADETQYFGPGTRLLVL.

The chain is built from TRBV28 and TRBJ2-7; TRBD2 aligns across 7 bases. Germline trimming cut 5 bases from V and 1 base from J; bases unmatched to any gene: 14. Germline loops: CDR1 MDHEN, CDR2 SYDVKM. There are 17 residues in the CDR3. The CDR3 coding sequence is TGTGCCAGCAGTCCCTGGGAGGGCAGACTCCCTTCCTACGAGCAGTACTTC. The encoded protein is CASSPWEGRLPSYEQYF.

The table lists this clonotype with many counts. The rearrangement links TRBV7-2 to TRBJ2-3; possibly TRBD1 for D (5 bases). Germline V gene lookup returns CDR1 SGHTA and CDR2 FQGNSA. Trimming pared 5 bases from V and 2 bases from J, leaving 8 bases between. This CDR3 contains 13 residues. The CDR3 DNA follows: TGTGCCAGCAGCCCTGGGGCCACAGATACGCAGTATTTT. This gives the protein CASSPGATDTQYF.

This clonotype was counted many times. This rearrangement joins TRBV28 to TRBJ1-2; no clear D. The CDR3 totals 12 residues. V was trimmed by 4 bases and J by 1 base, leaving 4 bases between them. Germline lookup yields CDR1 MDHEN and CDR2 SYDVKM. In DNA form, the CDR3 reads TGTGCCAGCAGTTGGTTTAACTATGGCTACACCTTC. Residues: CASSWFNYGYTF.

Here the CDR3 DNA reads TGCAGTGCTAAAGGACCGAACTCCTACGAGCAGTACTTC. Protein: CSAKGPNSYEQYF. The rearrangement links TRBV20-1 to TRBJ2-7; the D is unclear. Trimming removed 4 bases at V and 0 bases at J, with 10 bases between. The germline V gene has CDR1 DFQATT and CDR2 SNEGSKA (reference sequence). This CDR3 comprises 13 residues.